A selection of T cell receptor beta chains follows, all from one sample in a study of a mutant IDH1 vaccine in newly diagnosed glioma. Their antigens remain unidentified. Libraries were prepared by immunoSEQ multiplex PCR; TCRdb keeps only in-frame clonotypes and omits some of them. There are around 94,000 clones in the sample; around nine tenths occur only once, and over 0.7% lies in the top ten. The sequences come from PBMCs, collected from a glioma patient whose treatment included an IDH1 peptide vaccine. Every receptor here comes from a woman aged 50 to 60 with glioma. Both conserved end residues are part of each CDR3. D genes are given only for firm matches. Clone size is shown for a subset of rows, as once, few, many or a class of expanded clone.

>TRBV5-1|-|TRBJ1-1|-
CASSLAGGLAFF
TGCGCCAGCAGCTTGGCGGGGGGGCTGGCTTTCTTT
>TRBV7-2|-|TRBJ2-5|-
CASSYQETQYF
TGTGCCAGCAGCTACCAAGAGACCCAGTACTTC
>TRBV27|-|TRBJ1-1|TRBD1
CASSRDRGRNTEAFF
TGTGCCAGCAGTCGGGACAGGGGCCGAAACACTGAAGCTTTCTTT
>TRBV7-9|-|TRBJ2-1|TRBD2
CASRMASGSYNEQFF
TGTGCCAGCAGGATGGCTAGCGGGAGTTACAATGAGCAGTTCTTC
>TRBV25-1|-|TRBJ1-3|TRBD1
CASSDYRGGNTIYF
TGTGCCAGCAGTGACTACAGGGGAGGAAACACCATATATTTT
>TRBV27|-|TRBJ2-5|-
CASSPHARTGTQYF
TGTGCCAGCAGCCCCCATGCCCGCACAGGCACCCAGTACTTC
>TRBV5-1|-|TRBJ2-7|-
CASSLWDPQAYEQYF
TGCGCCAGCAGCCTCTGGGACCCCCAGGCCTACGAGCAGTACTTC
>TRBV7-8|-|TRBJ2-5|-
CASRGGDSPWETQYF
TGTGCCAGCAGGGGGGGGGACAGTCCTTGGGAGACCCAGTACTTC
>TRBV11-3|-|TRBJ2-1|TRBD2
CASSLAGTSGSNEQFF
TGTGCCAGCAGCTTAGCCGGGACTAGCGGGAGCAATGAGCAGTTCTTC
>TRBV28|-|TRBJ1-2|-
CASSPGWTAGYGYTF
TGTGCCAGCAGTCCGGGATGGACAGCAGGTTATGGCTACACCTTC
>TRBV27|once|TRBJ2-2|TRBD1
CASSSGGRTGELFF
TGTGCCAGCAGTTCAGGGGGCCGCACCGGGGAGCTGTTTTTT
>TRBV7-8|-|TRBJ2-2|-
CASSSAKGGTGELFF
TGTGCCAGCAGCTCGGCGAAGGGGGGAACCGGGGAGCTGTTTTTT
>TRBV28|-|TRBJ2-3|-
CASSLIGTDTQYF
TGTGCCAGCAGCCTGATTGGCACAGATACGCAGTATTTT
>TRBV9|-|TRBJ1-1|-
CASSVDTEAFF
TGTGCCAGCAGCGTCGACACTGAAGCTTTCTTT
>TRBV5-1|-|TRBJ2-2|TRBD1
CASSLQGPHTGELFF
TGCGCCAGCAGCTTACAGGGGCCGCACACCGGGGAGCTGTTTTTT
>TRBV27|-|TRBJ2-7|-
CASSFGAASYEQYF
TGTGCCAGCAGTTTCGGGGCCGCCTCCTACGAGCAGTACTTC
>TRBV11-2|-|TRBJ2-4|TRBD2
CASSPEAGGRDIQYF
TGTGCCAGCAGCCCCGAAGCGGGGGGAAGGGACATTCAGTACTTC
>TRBV23-1|-|TRBJ2-7|-
CASPQGEGMNEQYF
TGCGCCAGCCCCCAGGGAGAGGGAATGAACGAGCAGTACTTC
>TRBV16|-|TRBJ1-1|TRBD1
CASSPRTGWSTEAFF
TGTGCCAGCAGCCCCCGGACAGGGTGGAGCACTGAAGCTTTCTTT
>TRBV7-9|-|TRBJ2-3|TRBD2
CASSPSGGARSTDTQYF
TGTGCCAGCAGCCCATCGGGGGGGGCCCGCAGCACAGATACGCAGTATTTT
>TRBV28|-|TRBJ2-1|TRBD2
CASSLRASGRDNEQFF
TGTGCCAGCAGTTTAAGGGCTAGCGGGCGGGACAATGAGCAGTTCTTC
>TRBV27|-|TRBJ1-2|TRBD1
CASSPTYDTGAYGYTF
TGTGCCAGCAGTCCCACCTACGACACAGGGGCCTATGGCTACACCTTC
>TRBV7-9|-|TRBJ1-1|-
CAYKEGTEAFF
TGTGCCTATAAGGAGGGGACTGAAGCTTTCTTT
>TRBV30|-|TRBJ2-1|-
CAWSGGVRLANEQFF
TGTGCCTGGAGTGGGGGGGTTCGTCTAGCAAATGAGCAGTTCTTC
>TRBV11-2|-|TRBJ1-1|-
CASSPGPGDTEAFF
TGTGCCAGCAGCCCTGGCCCCGGGGACACTGAAGCTTTCTTT
>TRBV19|-|TRBJ1-5|-
CASNRDFQPQHF
TGTGCCAGTAACAGGGACTTTCAGCCCCAGCATTTT
>TRBV28|-|TRBJ1-5|TRBD1
CASSDTGGFQPYSNQPQHF
TGTGCCAGCAGCGATACAGGGGGCTTCCAACCTTATAGCAATCAGCCCCAGCATTTT
>TRBV5-1|-|TRBJ2-3|TRBD2
CASKLAAFLTDTQYF
TGCGCCAGCAAACTAGCGGCCTTCCTCACAGATACGCAGTATTTT
>TRBV27|-|TRBJ1-1|-
CASSLSGGGTEAFF
TGTGCCAGCAGTTTATCCGGGGGGGGGACTGAAGCTTTCTTT
>TRBV5-1|-|TRBJ1-1|-
CASNYRGLNTEAFF
TGCGCCAGCAACTATCGAGGATTGAACACTGAAGCTTTCTTT
>TRBV6-6|-|TRBJ1-3|-
CASSEWSGTFGNTIYF
TGTGCCAGCAGCGAATGGTCAGGGACTTTCGGAAACACCATATATTTT
>TRBV6-1|few|TRBJ2-2|-
CASNSWDTGELFF
TGTGCCAGCAATAGTTGGGACACCGGGGAGCTGTTTTTT
>TRBV28|-|TRBJ1-1|-
CASSTPGHLGTEAFF
TGTGCCAGCAGCACCCCGGGACACCTAGGCACTGAAGCTTTCTTT